The 10 T cell receptor beta chains below were found in one sample sequenced in a study of T cell repertoires in cytomegalovirus infection (dated by TCRdb to between 2018 and 2020). Sequencing was performed on an Illumina HiSeq 1500. TCRdb reprocessed the public reads (quality trimming at Q25 with fastp, clone calling with MiXCR) and kept in-frame beta chains. For every CDR3 protein sequence, its rows merge into one entry that carries the most common genes and DNA. For this sample there are fewer than 550,000 distinct CDR3 sequences; about 25% appear just once. Together, the top ten hold approximately 13% of the sample. The sample comprised PBMCs. The source is a human donor in good health (CMV status not recorded). Some clones in this sample may be carry-over from other donors' samples.

This clonotype was counted only a few times. The rearrangement uses TRBV19 and TRBJ1-6; D is unclear. The ends were cut back, 6 bases at V and 7 bases at J, with 19 bases in the middle. Germline CDR1 reads LNHDA; CDR2 reads SQIVND (reference sequence). The CDR3 is made up of 16 amino acids. CDR3 region: CASSETGRSRNSPLHF. CDR3 nucleotide sequence: TGTGCCAGTAGCGAAACCGGGAGGTCTCGGAATTCACCCCTCCACTTT.

This clonotype was detected only a few times. The CDR3 protein is CASSPTRLARHEQFF. Written as DNA, the CDR3 is TGTGCCAGCAGCCCTACCCGACTAGCGAGGCATGAGCAGTTCTTC. The chain uses TRBV7-3 and TRBJ2-1, with 8 positions matching TRBD2. Germline CDR1 reads SGHTA; CDR2 reads FQGTGA. With V trimmed by 5 bases and J by 8 bases, 11 bases remained unmatched. This CDR3 spans 15 amino acids.

This sequence joins TRBV4-3 and TRBJ2-3; the match to TRBD1 covers 8 bases. Germline V gene data show CDR1 as LGHNA and CDR2 as YSLEER. CDR3 size: 15 residues. V lost 4 bases, J lost 4 bases, and 7 bases stayed unmatched. The DNA of the CDR3 is TGCGCCAGCAGCCCGGACAGGGTGGGGCCAGATACGCAGTATTTT. Translating it yields CASSPDRVGPDTQYF.

This clonotype was detected only a few times. The chain recombines TRBV7-2 with TRBJ1-2, with a weak D call TRBD1 (6 bases). The V gene lost 3 bases and the J gene lost 2 bases, with 10 bases spanning the gap. The CDR3 has 14 residues. Germline CDR1 and CDR2: SGHTA and FQGNSA. The CDR3 is CASSFFDRNYGYTF. In DNA form, the CDR3 reads TGTGCCAGCAGCTTCTTCGACAGGAACTATGGCTACACCTTC.

This chain connects TRBV12-5 to TRBJ2-4, with D maybe TRBD2 (6 bases). This CDR3 spans 15 amino acids. Germline loops: CDR1 LGHNT, CDR2 FRNRAP. Trimming took off 2 bases at V and 7 bases at J, with 15 bases between the two ends. Here the CDR3 DNA reads TGTGCTAGTGGTTTGCCCCCAGGTGGGGGGAACATTCAGTACTTC. It encodes CASGLPPGGGNIQYF. Full variable domain (outside the CDR3, taken from reference TRBV12-5 and TRBJ2-4): DARVTQTPRHKVTEMGQEVTMRCQPILGHNTVFWYRQTMMQGLELLAYFRNRAPLDDSGMPKDRFSAEMPDATLATLKIQPSEPRDSAVYFCASGLPPGGGNIQYFGAGTRLSVL.

The chain joins TRBV5-6 to TRBJ1-2; no definite D call. This CDR3 contains 13 residues. The V and J ends lost 7 bases and 2 bases respectively, with 12 bases between them. The germline V gene has CDR1 SGHDT and CDR2 YYEEEE. CDR3 sequence reads: CASLSAYNYGYTF. In nucleotides, the CDR3 is TGTGCCAGCCTCTCGGCGTACAACTATGGCTACACCTTC.

The table lists this clonotype with many counts. V is TRBV7-8 and J is TRBJ2-2; D is possibly TRBD1 (6 bases). Germline V gene sequence: CDR1 SGHVS, CDR2 FQNEAQ. The length of the CDR3 is 14 residues. The V end lost 5 bases, the J end lost 6 bases, and 13 bases lay between the germline ends. The CDR3 protein is CASSHQGYSGELFF. In DNA form, the CDR3 reads TGTGCCAGCAGCCACCAGGGGTATTCCGGGGAGCTGTTTTTT.

This clonotype was seen only a few times. V gene TRBV7-8 combines with J gene TRBJ2-2; 8 bases fit TRBD2. This CDR3 spans 16 amino acids. Germline CDR1 SGHVS, CDR2 FQNEAQ. The trim removed 8 bases at V and 6 bases at J, leaving 14 bases unmatched. The CDR3 spells CASQNSVAGTSGELFF. As DNA, the CDR3 is TGTGCCAGCCAAAATTCGGTAGCGGGAACTTCCGGGGAGCTGTTTTTT.

This clonotype was seen a handful of times. The chain recombines TRBV29-1 with TRBJ2-3; 7 nucleotides line up with TRBD1. Germline values: CDR1 SQVTM, CDR2 ANQGSEA. J lost 0 bases, V lost 8 bases, and 8 bases had no gene match. The CDR3 loop spans 14 amino acids. CDR3 sequence: CSLVEGQSTDTQYF. The DNA for the CDR3 is TGCAGCCTCGTCGAGGGACAGAGCACAGATACGCAGTATTTT.

The chain has TRBV6-4 and TRBJ2-2; D might be TRBD2 (5 bases). Between the trimmed V and J ends, which lost 5 bases and 5 bases, there was a span of 15 bases. The CDR3 consists of 15 residues. Germline lookup yields CDR1 MRHNA and CDR2 SNTAGT. Written as DNA, the CDR3 is TGTGCCAGCAGTCCTACTAGAGGAGAAACCGGGGAGCTGTTTTTT. Translating gives CASSPTRGETGELFF.